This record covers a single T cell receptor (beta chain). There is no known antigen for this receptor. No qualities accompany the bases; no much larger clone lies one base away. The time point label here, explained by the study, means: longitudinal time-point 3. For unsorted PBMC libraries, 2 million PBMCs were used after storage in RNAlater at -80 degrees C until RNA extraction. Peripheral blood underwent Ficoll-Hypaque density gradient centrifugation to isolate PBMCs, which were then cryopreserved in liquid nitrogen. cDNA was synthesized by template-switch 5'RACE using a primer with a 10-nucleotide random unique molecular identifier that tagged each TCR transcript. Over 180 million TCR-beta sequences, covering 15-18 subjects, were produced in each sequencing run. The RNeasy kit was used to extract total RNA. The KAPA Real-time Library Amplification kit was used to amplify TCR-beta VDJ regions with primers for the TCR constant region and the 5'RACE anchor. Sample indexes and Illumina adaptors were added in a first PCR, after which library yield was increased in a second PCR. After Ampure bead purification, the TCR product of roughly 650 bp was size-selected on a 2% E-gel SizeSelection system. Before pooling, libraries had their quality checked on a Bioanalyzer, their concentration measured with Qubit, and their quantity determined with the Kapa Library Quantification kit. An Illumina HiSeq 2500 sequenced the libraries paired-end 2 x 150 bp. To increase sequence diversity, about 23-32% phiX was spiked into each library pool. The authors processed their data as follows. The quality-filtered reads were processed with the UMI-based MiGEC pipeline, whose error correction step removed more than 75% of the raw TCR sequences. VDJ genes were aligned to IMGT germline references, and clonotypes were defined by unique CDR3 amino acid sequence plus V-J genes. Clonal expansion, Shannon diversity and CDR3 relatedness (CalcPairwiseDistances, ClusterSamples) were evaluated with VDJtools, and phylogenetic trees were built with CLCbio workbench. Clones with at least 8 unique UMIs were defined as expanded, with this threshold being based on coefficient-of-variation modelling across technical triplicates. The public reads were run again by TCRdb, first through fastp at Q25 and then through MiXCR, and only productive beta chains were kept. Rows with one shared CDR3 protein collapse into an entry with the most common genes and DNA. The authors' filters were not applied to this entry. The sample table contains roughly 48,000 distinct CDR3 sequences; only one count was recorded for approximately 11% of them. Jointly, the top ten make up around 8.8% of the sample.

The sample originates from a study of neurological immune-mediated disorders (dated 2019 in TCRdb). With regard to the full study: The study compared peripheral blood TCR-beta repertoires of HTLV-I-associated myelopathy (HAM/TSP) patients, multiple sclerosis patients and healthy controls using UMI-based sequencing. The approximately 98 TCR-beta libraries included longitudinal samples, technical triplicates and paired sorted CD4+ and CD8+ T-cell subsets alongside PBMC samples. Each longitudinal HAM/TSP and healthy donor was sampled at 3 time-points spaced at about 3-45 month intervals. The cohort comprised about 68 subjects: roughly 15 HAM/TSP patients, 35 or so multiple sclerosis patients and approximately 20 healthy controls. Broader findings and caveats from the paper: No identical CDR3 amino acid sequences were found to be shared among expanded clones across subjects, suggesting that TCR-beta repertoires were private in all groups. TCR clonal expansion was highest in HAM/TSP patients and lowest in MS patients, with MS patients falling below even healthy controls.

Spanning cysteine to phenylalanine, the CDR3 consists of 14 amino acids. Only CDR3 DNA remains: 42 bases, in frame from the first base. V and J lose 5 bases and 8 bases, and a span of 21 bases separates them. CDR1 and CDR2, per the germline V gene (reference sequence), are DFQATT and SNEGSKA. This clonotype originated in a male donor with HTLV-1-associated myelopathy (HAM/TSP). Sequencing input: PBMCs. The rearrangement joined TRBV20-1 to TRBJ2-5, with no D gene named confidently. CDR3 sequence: CSAAIGLVGDTQYF. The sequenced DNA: TGCAGTGCTGCCATAGGGCTAGTTGGGGATACCCAGTACTTC.